This TCR beta chain stems from a study of beta chain features in type 1 diabetes. Study-level information: Over all samples combined, around 110 million sorted cells were examined.

General observations from the study: Equally in patients and controls, PCR might preferentially amplify shorter templates. For Type 1 diabetes patients, all four CD4+ subsets carried TCRB CDR3s that were moderately but significantly shorter.

What was sequenced were expressed TCRB transcripts, since all of the isolated RNA had been reverse transcribed. Produced via immunoSEQ multiplex PCR; TCRdb's table is partial and in-frame only. The table has some 150,000 clones, approximately 10% seen once. Germline lookup yields CDR1 SGHDN and CDR2 FVKESK. V was shortened by 5 bases and J by 1 base, with 8 bases between the two germline ends. The CDR3 spans 13 residues. This clone was observed a few times. The antigen is not known. The sample was central memory CD4+ T cells from blood. The sequence derives from a man younger than 35 in good health. This chain joins TRBV14 and TRBJ1-1; a weak D match, TRBD1 (5 bases). For the CDR3, the DNA is TGTGCCAGCAGCGCCCAGGGGAACACTGAAGCTTTCTTT. Its translation: CASSAQGNTEAFF.